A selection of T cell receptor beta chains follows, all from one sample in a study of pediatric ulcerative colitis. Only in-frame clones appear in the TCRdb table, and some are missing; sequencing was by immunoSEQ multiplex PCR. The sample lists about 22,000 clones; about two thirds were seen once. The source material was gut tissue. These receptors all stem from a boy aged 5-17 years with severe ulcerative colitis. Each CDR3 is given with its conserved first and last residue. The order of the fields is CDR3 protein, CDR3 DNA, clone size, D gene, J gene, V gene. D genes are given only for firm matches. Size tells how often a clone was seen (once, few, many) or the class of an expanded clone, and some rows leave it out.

CASSKVPVKDTQYF	TGTGCCAGCAGCAAAGTACCCGTCAAAGATACGCAGTATTTT	-	-	TRBJ2-3	TRBV9
CASSLPLAGGTQYF	TGTGCCAGCAGCTTGCCGCTAGCGGGGGGTACGCAGTATTTT	-	TRBD2	TRBJ2-3	TRBV5-6
CASSLAGGRPGEQYF	TGTGCCAGCAGCTTAGCAGGGGGCCGCCCTGGAGAGCAGTACTTC	-	TRBD1	TRBJ2-7	TRBV7-9
CASSELYSGSYNSPLHF	TGTGCCAGCAGTGAACTATACAGCGGATCCTATAATTCACCCCTCCACTTT	-	-	TRBJ1-6	TRBV6-1
CASSPWIVQETQYF	TGTGCCAGCAGCCCATGGATAGTCCAAGAGACCCAGTACTTC	-	-	TRBJ2-5	TRBV7-6
CASSIVGAKETQYF	TGTGCCAGTAGTATAGTAGGGGCAAAAGAGACCCAGTACTTC	-	-	TRBJ2-5	TRBV19
CAISDYFLGQEINTEAFF	TGTGCCATCAGTGATTATTTTCTTGGACAGGAGATAAACACTGAAGCTTTCTTT	-	TRBD1	TRBJ1-1	TRBV10-3
CAWSQLLGDTEAFF	TGTGCCTGGAGTCAGTTATTAGGGGATACTGAAGCTTTCTTT	-	-	TRBJ1-1	TRBV30
CASSQSMEGYEQYF	TGCGCCAGCAGCCAATCGATGGAGGGGTACGAGCAGTACTTC	-	-	TRBJ2-7	TRBV4-1
CASSPLNYEQYF	TGTGCCAGCAGCCCCCTCAACTACGAGCAGTACTTC	few	-	TRBJ2-7	TRBV7-8
CASTGLAGGYEQFF	TGCGCCAGCACCGGACTAGCGGGGGGTTATGAGCAGTTCTTC	once	TRBD2	TRBJ2-1	TRBV10-2
CASSLQSRKIQDTQYF	TGTGCCAGCAGCTTACAGTCCAGAAAAATACAGGATACGCAGTATTTT	once	-	TRBJ2-3	TRBV7-6
CASSPQGGIYNEQFF	TGTGCCAGCAGCCCCCAGGGGGGGATTTACAATGAGCAGTTCTTC	-	-	TRBJ2-1	TRBV9
CASSGQDRGTGELFF	TGTGCCAGCAGTGGCCAGGACAGGGGAACCGGGGAGCTGTTTTTT	-	TRBD1	TRBJ2-2	TRBV2
CASSRTSRTGELFF	TGTGCCAGTAGTCGGACTAGCCGGACCGGGGAGCTGTTTTTT	-	TRBD2	TRBJ2-2	TRBV19